The 3 T cell receptor beta chains below all came from one sample that was sequenced in a study of vaccination and CD4 T cells after COVID-19. Cultured CD4+ T-cell DNA underwent Oncomine TCR Beta short-read sequencing. TCRdb reprocessed the PCR reads with MiXCR, giving one entry per CDR3 protein. The table lists about 25,000 distinct CDR3 sequences, around 42% of them singletons. No antigen has been assigned to these receptors. The time point: late sampling 161 to 241 days after vaccination in a few convalescent patients. Treatment: roughly 10-day PBMC culture with coronavirus spike peptide pools or control peptides (ViraFEST assay). The source was CD4+ T cells from blood, cultured in vitro, collected about 7 months after SARS-CoV-2 vaccination. These TCRs come from a human donor who had recovered from COVID-19.

This clonotype was counted a single time. This rearrangement joins TRBV19 to TRBJ1-1; D is undetermined. Germline V gives CDR1 LNHDA, CDR2 SQIVND (reference sequence). There are 13 residues in the CDR3. V was shortened by 0 bases and J by 8 bases, with 10 bases between the two germline ends. Written as DNA, the CDR3 is TGTGCCAGTAGTATAGACATTCAGCGGGAAGCTTTCTTT. This sequence encodes CASSIDIQREAFF.

This clonotype was found a few times. The J gene is TRBJ2-5, the V gene TRBV20-1, with 7 bases aligning to TRBD1. V was pared by 0 bases and J by 5 bases, with 9 bases of the junction left unmatched. CDR1 and CDR2 (germline): DFQATT, SNEGSKA (reference sequence). This CDR3 spans 15 amino acids. CDR3: CSARDSGTDLETQYF. As DNA, the CDR3 is TGCAGTGCTAGAGATTCGGGGACAGATCTGGAGACCCAGTACTTC.

The V gene is TRBV28, the J gene TRBJ1-2; no reliable D call. Germline V gene data show CDR1 as MDHEN and CDR2 as SYDVKM. The CDR3 spans 12 residues. V was shortened by 4 bases and J by 4 bases, with 7 bases between the two germline ends. The CDR3 here is CASSYLRYGYTF. As DNA, the CDR3 is TGTGCCAGCAGTTACCTCCGCTATGGCTACACCTTC.